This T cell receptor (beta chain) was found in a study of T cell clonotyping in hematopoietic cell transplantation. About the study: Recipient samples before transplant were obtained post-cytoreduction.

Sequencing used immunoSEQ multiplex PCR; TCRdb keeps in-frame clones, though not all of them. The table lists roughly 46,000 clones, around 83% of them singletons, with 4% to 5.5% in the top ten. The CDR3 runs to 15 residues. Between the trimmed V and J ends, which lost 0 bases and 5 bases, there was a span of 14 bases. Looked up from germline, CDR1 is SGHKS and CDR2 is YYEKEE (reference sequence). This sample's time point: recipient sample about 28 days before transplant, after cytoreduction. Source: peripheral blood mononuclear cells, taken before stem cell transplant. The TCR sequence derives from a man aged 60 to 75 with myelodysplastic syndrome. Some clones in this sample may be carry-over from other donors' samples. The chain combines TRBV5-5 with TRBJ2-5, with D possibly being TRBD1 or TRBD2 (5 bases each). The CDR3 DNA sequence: TGTGCCAGCAGCTTGGGAGGGACCGGCTGGGAGACCCAGTACTTC. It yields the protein CASSLGGTGWETQYF.